The T cell receptor (beta chain) described here comes from a study of cytomegalovirus exposure and HLA in healthy donors. In the study overall: The same platform was used for the 130 or so validation repertoires as for the approximately 610 first-cohort repertoires, as reported in a later analysis.

Study findings and constraints: Associated with cytomegalovirus, according to the listing, were some 150 TCR beta chains. It was reported that the classifier diagnosed cytomegalovirus status with high specificity and sensitivity in both the original and validation cohorts.

About this clone itself: The antigen is not known.

The method was immunoSEQ multiplex PCR; TCRdb's version includes in-frame clones alone and lacks a portion of them. In the table there are more than 95,000 clones, 70% to 90% of which are singletons. The sequenced material came from PBMCs. The TCR was taken from a woman between 18 and 29 years old in good health and CMV-seronegative.

CDR3 sequence (DNA): TGTGCCACCAGCAGAGATAGCTTGCTAGCGGGAACCTACGAGCAGTACTTC. It translates to CATSRDSLLAGTYEQYF. The chain uses TRBV15 and TRBJ2-7; 9 bases are a match to TRBD2. Germline V gene sequence: CDR1 LNHNV, CDR2 YYDKDF (reference sequence). CDR3 length: 17 residues. The V gene end was trimmed by 0 bases and the J gene end by 2 bases; junction bases not matched to a gene: 8.